This TCR beta chain is drawn from a study of T-cell reconstitution after alpha-beta-depleted transplantation in children. TCRbeta library preparation incorporated unique molecular identifiers. TCRdb reanalysed the PCR reads using MiXCR and keeps one entry per CDR3 protein. The table includes approximately 240,000 distinct CDR3 sequences, 9.7% detected once. Unmatched junction bases numbered 12, after V lost 8 bases and J lost 0 bases. Germline V lookup: CDR1 SNHLY, CDR2 FYNNEI. CDR3 length equals 18 residues. The source is a human donor who donated a stem cell graft to a child with SCID. The sample was PBMCs from the stem cell graft donor, taken from the stem cell graft. V is TRBV2 and J is TRBJ2-7; 14 bases match TRBD2. The DNA of the CDR3 is TGTGCCAGCTGTTTTGGACTAGCGGGGGGTGCGGGCTCCTACGAGCAGTACTTC. Its translation is CASCFGLAGGAGSYEQYF.